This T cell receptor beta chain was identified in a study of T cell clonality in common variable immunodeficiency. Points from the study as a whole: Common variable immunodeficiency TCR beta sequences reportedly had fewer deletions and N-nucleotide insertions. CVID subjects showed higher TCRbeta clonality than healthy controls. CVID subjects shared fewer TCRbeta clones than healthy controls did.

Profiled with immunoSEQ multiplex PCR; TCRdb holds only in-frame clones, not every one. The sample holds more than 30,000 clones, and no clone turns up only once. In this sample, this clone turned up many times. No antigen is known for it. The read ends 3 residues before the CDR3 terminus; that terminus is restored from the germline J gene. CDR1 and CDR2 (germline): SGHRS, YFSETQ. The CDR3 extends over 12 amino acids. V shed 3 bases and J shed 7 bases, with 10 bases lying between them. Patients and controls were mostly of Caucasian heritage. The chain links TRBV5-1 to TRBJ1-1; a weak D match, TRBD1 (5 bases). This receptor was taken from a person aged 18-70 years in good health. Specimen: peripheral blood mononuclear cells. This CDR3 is CASSWEQGEAFF. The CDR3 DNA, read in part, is TGCGCCAGCAGCTGGGAGCAGGGTGAA.